This section outlines one TCR beta chain sequence together with its context. Its antigen is not known. CDR1 and CDR2 (germline): SGDLS, YYNGEE. Germline trimming cut 1 base from V and 5 bases from J; bases unmatched to any gene: 4. This CDR3 is built from 15 residues. Following RNA extraction, reverse transcription yielded cDNA that acted as the sequencing template. Only in-frame clones appear in the TCRdb table, and some are missing; sequencing was by immunoSEQ multiplex PCR. The sample records over 85,000 clones, about 58% being singletons. This record belongs to a study of CD8+ T cells in alopecia areata. Findings and limits, study-wide: Numerous expanded lesional clones remained in scalp and blood during tofacitinib. Tofacitinib significantly reduced both scalp clonality and expanded CD8+ clones among the top 100.

This sample's treatment: oral pan-JAK inhibitor, 5-10 mg twice daily. Obtained from alopecia areata patients were lesional scalp punch biopsies along with peripheral blood. This rearrangement joins TRBV9 to TRBJ2-1; 9 bases align to TRBD2. The clonotype was recovered from a human donor with alopecia areata. The sequencing used CD8+ T cells sorted from blood, collected at week 4, from a patient treated with tofacitinib. The CDR3 spells CASSVSSGINNEQFF. For the CDR3, the DNA is TGTGCCAGCAGCGTATCTAGCGGGATAAACAATGAGCAGTTCTTC.